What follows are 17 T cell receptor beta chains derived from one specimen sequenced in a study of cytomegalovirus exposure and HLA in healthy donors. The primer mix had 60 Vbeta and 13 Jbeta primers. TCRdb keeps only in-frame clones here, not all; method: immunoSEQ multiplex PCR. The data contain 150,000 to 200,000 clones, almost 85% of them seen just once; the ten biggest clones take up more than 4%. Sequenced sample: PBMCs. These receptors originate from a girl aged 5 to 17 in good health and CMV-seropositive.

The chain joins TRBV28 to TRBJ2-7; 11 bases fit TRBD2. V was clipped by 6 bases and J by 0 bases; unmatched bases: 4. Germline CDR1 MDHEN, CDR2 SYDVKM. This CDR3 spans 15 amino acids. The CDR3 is CASRVAGGTSYEQYF. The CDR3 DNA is TGTGCCAGCAGAGTAGCGGGGGGGACCTCCTACGAGCAGTACTTC. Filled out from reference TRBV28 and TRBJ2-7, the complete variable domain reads DVKVTQSSRYLVKRTGEKVFLECVQDMDHENMFWYRQDPGLGLRLIYFSYDVKMKEKGDIPEGYSVSREKKERFSLILESASTNQTSMYLCASRVAGGTSYEQYFGPGTRLTVT.

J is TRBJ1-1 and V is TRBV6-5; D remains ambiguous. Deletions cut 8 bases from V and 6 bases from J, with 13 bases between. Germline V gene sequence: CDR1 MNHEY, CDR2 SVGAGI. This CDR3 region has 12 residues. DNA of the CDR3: TGTGCCAGCCGGGGAAATGGTGCTGAAGCTTTCTTT. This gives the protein CASRGNGAEAFF.

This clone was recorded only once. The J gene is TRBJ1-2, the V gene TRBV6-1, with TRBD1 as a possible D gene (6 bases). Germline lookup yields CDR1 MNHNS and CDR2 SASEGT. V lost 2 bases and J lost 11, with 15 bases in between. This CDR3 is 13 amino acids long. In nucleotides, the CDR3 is TGTGCCAGCAGTGAAACGATTCAGGGGAAGTACACCTTC. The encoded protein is CASSETIQGKYTF.

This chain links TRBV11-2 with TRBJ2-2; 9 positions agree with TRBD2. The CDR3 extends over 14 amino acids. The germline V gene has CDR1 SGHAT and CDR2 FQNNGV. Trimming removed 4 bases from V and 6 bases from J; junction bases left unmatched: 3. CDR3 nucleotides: TGTGCCAGCAGCTACTTAGCGGGGGCCGGGGAGCTGTTTTTT. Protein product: CASSYLAGAGELFF. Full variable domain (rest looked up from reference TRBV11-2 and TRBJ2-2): EAGVAQSPRYKIIEKRQSVAFWCNPISGHATLYWYQQILGQGPKLLIQFQNNGVVDDSQLPKDRFSAERLKGVDSTLKIQPAKLEDSAVYLCASSYLAGAGELFFGEGSRLTVL.

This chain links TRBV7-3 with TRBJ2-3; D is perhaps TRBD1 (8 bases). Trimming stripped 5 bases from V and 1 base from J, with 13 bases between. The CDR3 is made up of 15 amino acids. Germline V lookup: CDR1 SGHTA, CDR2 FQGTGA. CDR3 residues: CASSITGGGTDTQYF. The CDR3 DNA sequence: TGTGCCAGCAGCATCACAGGGGGGGGCACAGATACGCAGTATTTT.

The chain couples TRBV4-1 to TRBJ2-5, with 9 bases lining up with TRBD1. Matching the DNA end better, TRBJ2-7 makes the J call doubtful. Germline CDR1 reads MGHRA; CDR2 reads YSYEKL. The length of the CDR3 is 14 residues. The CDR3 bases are TGCGCCAGCAGCCGCACTGGGACAGGGTCCGAGCAGTACTTC. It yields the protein CASSRTGTGSEQYF.

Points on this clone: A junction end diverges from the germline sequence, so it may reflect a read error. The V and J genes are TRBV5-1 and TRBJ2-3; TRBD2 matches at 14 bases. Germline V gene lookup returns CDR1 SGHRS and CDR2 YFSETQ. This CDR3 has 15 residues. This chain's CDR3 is CASTGLWTSGGPQNF. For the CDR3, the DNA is TGCGCCAGCACCGGACTATGGACTAGCGGGGGGCCCCAGAATTTT.

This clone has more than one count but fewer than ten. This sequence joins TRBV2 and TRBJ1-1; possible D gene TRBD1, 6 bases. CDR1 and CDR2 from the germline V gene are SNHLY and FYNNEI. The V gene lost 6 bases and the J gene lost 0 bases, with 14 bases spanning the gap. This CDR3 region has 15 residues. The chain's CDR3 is CASRDSHTVNTEAFF. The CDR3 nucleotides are TGTGCCAGCAGGGACAGTCATACCGTGAACACTGAAGCTTTCTTT.

The CDR3, as DNA: TGTGCCAGCAGTTTCCTCCCCGGGACTAGCGGGGGGGCCTTAGCCAAAAACATTCAGTACTTC. Its protein product is CASSFLPGTSGGALAKNIQYF. V gene TRBV28 combines with J gene TRBJ2-4; TRBD2 matches 16 bases. CDR1 is MDHEN and CDR2 is SYDVKM in the germline V gene. The CDR3 totals 21 residues. V shed 3 bases and J 0 bases; nucleotides not matched to a gene: 11.

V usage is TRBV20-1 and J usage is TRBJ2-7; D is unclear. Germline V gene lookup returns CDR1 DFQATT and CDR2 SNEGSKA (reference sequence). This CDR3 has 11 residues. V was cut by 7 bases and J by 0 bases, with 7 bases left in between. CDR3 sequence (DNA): TGCAGTGGCCGGAGCTCCTACGAGCAGTACTTC. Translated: CSGRSSYEQYF.

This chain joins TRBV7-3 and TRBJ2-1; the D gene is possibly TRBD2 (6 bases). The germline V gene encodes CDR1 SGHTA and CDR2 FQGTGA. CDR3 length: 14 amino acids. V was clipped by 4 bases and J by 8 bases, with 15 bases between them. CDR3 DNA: TGTGCCAGCAGCTACGCCGCGGGACCGGATGAGCAGTTCTTC. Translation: CASSYAAGPDEQFF.

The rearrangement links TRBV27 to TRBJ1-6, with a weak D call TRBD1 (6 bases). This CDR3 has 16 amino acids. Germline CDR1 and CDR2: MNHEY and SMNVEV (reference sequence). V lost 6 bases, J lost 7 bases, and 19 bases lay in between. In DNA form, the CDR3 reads TGTGCCAGCAGATTTGCCCCCGGGACAAGAAATTCACCCCTCCACTTT. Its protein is CASRFAPGTRNSPLHF.

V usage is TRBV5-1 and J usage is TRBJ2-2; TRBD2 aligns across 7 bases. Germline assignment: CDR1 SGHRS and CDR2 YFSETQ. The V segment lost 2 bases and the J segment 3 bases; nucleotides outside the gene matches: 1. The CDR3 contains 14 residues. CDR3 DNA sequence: TGCGCCAGCAGCTTTAGCGGGTACACCGGGGAGCTGTTTTTT. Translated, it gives CASSFSGYTGELFF. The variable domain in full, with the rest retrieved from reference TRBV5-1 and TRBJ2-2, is KAGVTQTPRYLIKTRGQQVTLSCSPISGHRSVSWYQQTPGQGLQFLFEYFSETQRNKGNFPGRFSGRQFSNSRSEMNVSTLELGDSALYLCASSFSGYTGELFFGEGSRLTVL.

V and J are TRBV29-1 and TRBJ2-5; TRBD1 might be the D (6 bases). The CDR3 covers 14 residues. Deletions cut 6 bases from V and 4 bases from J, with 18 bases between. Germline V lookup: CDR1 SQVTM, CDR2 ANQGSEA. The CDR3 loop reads CSVNLGGFRETQYF. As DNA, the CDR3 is TGCAGCGTGAATCTAGGGGGTTTCCGAGAGACCCAGTACTTC.

The DNA for the CDR3 is TGTGCCATCAGAGGGACAGGGGTTAATCAGCCCCAGCATTTT. Protein product: CAIRGTGVNQPQHF. The chain employs TRBV10-3 and TRBJ1-5, with 10 positions matching TRBD1. The germline CDR1 and CDR2 sequences are ENHRY and SYGVKD. The CDR3 has 14 amino acids. Trimming took 6 bases from V and 4 from J; bases not matched to a gene: 3.

In nucleotides, the CDR3 is TGTGCCAGCAGCCTCTGGACAGGATCAAACACTGAAGCTTTCTTT. It yields the protein CASSLWTGSNTEAFF. V and J are TRBV5-6 and TRBJ1-1, with 7 bases lining up with TRBD1. CDR1 is SGHDT, CDR2 YYEEEE, per germline. This CDR3 contains 15 residues. V lost 4 bases and J lost 2; bases outside the gene matches: 8. The variable domain in full, with the rest retrieved from reference TRBV5-6 and TRBJ1-1, is DAGVTQSPTHLIKTRGQQVTLRCSPKSGHDTVSWYQQALGQGPQFIFQYYEEEERQRGNFPDRFSGHQFPNYSSELNVNALLLGDSALYLCASSLWTGSNTEAFFGQGTRLTVV.

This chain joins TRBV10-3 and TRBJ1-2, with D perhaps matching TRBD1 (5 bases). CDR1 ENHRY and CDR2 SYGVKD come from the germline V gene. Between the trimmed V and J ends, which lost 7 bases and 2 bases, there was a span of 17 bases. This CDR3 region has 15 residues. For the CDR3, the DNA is TGTGCCATCATGGGGGGGGACCCTCCAAACTATGGCTACACCTTC. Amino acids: CAIMGGDPPNYGYTF.